This entry lists 25 T cell receptor beta chains sequenced from one sample in a study of T-cell reconstitution after alpha-beta-depleted transplantation in children. The authors prepared the TCRbeta library with unique molecular identifiers. TCRdb re-analysed the PCR reads in MiXCR, keeping a single row per CDR3 protein. The table has under 7,000 distinct CDR3 sequences, about 14% seen once. The sample in question was PBMCs, obtained before TCRalphabeta/CD19-depleted stem cell transplant. The receptors were gathered from a boy aged 5-17 years with acute lymphoblastic leukemia, due to receive a stem cell transplant.

This clonotype is labeled medium-sized. The rearrangement links TRBV12-3 or TRBV12-4 to TRBJ2-1; 11 bases map to TRBD1. This CDR3 is built from 15 residues. V was clipped by 4 bases and J by 3 bases; unmatched bases: 2. CDR3 residues: CASSSGTGGYNEQFF. DNA of the CDR3: TGTGCCAGCAGTTCGGGGACAGGGGGCTACAATGAGCAGTTCTTC.

This clonotype qualifies as medium-sized (0.01 to 0.1%). V usage is TRBV20-1 and J usage is TRBJ2-7; D might be TRBD1 (6 bases). This CDR3 is built from 18 residues. Germline V gene data show CDR1 as DFQATT and CDR2 as SNEGSKA (reference sequence). Deletions cut 3 bases from V and 1 base from J, with 25 bases between. The CDR3: CSASQYSRQVGKSYEQYF. CDR3 bases: TGCAGTGCTAGCCAATACTCTCGACAGGTGGGAAAATCCTACGAGCAGTACTTC.

This clonotype has just a few counts. This chain uses TRBV9 with TRBJ2-1; D is uncertain. The CDR3 is 13 amino acids. V was clipped by 3 bases and J by 0 bases, with 4 bases between them. The germline V gene encodes CDR1 SGDLS and CDR2 YYNGEE. The CDR3 sequence is CASSASSYNEQFF. The DNA of the CDR3 is TGTGCCAGCAGCGCAAGCTCCTACAATGAGCAGTTCTTC.

This clonotype was observed many times. The rearrangement uses TRBV12-3 or TRBV12-4 and TRBJ2-2; D is unclear. There are 13 residues in the CDR3. V lost 2 bases, J lost 11 bases, and 12 bases lay in between. The CDR3 sequence is CASSLPDSSELFF. The DNA of the CDR3 is TGTGCCAGCAGTTTACCCGATTCGTCCGAGCTGTTTTTT.

The rearrangement links TRBV21-1 to TRBJ2-3; the DNA was not compared with TRBD1, the D call given in the table. TRBV21-1 is described as a pseudogene. The CDR3 is made up of 15 amino acids. The CDR3 loop is CASSKLDRHTDTQYF. The CDR3 DNA sequence: TGTGCCAGCAGCAAGTTGGACAGGCACACAGATACGCAGTATTTT.

Relative to its sample, this clonotype is medium-sized (0.01 to 0.1%). In nucleotides, the CDR3 is TGTGCCAGCAGCTTAACAGGGAACGGCGAGCAGTACTTC. Protein sequence: CASSLTGNGEQYF. J is TRBJ2-7 and V is TRBV7-2; D possibly corresponds to TRBD1 (6 bases). CDR1 and CDR2 (germline): SGHTA, FQGNSA. V was clipped by 2 bases and J by 6 bases, with 11 bases between them. The CDR3 has 13 amino acids.

Sample share makes this clonotype medium-sized (0.01 to 0.1%). The chain uses TRBV29-1 and TRBJ2-1, with 8 positions matching TRBD2. V shed 1 base and J 7 bases; nucleotides not matched to a gene: 12. The CDR3 is 16 residues long. The germline gives CDR1 SQVTM, CDR2 ANQGSEA. The CDR3 sequence is CSVEGGEAGEGNEQFF. CDR3 DNA: TGCAGCGTTGAAGGGGGGGAAGCGGGAGAGGGTAATGAGCAGTTCTTC.

This clonotype is deemed medium-sized (0.01 to 0.1%). The rearrangement joins TRBV7-8 to TRBJ1-1; TRBD1 might be the D (5 bases). The CDR3 runs to 14 residues. Germline CDR1 is SGHVS and CDR2 is FQNEAQ. V lost 3 bases and J 4 bases, leaving 12 bases between the germline ends. The DNA for the CDR3 is TGTGCCAGCAGCTTCTCCAGGGTAGGCACTGAAGCTTTCTTT. It codes for CASSFSRVGTEAFF.

This clonotype is labeled medium-sized. The rearrangement uses TRBV10-3 and TRBJ2-6; D is unclear. This CDR3 region has 13 residues. Germline V lookup: CDR1 ENHRY, CDR2 SYGVKD. Trimming took off 5 bases at V and 4 bases at J, with 6 bases between the two ends. The CDR3 region is CAISSSGANVLTF. DNA for the CDR3: TGTGCCATCAGTTCCTCGGGGGCCAACGTCCTGACTTTC.

This clonotype came up many times. V is TRBV7-2 and J is TRBJ1-1; D gene unclear. V lost 6 bases to trimming and J lost 6 bases, with 14 bases between them. Germline CDR1 SGHTA, CDR2 FQGNSA. This CDR3 region has 13 residues. CDR3 loop: CASSGGYASEAFF. CDR3 sequence (DNA): TGTGCCAGCAGTGGTGGGTACGCTTCTGAAGCTTTCTTT.

This clonotype rates as medium-sized. This chain links TRBV6-6 with TRBJ1-5; D is ambiguous. V lost 6 bases and J 3 bases, leaving 12 bases between the germline ends. There are 14 residues in the CDR3. Per the germline V gene, CDR1 is MNHNY and CDR2 is SVGAGI (reference sequence). The CDR3 spells CASRTDVINQPQHF. CDR3 bases: TGTGCCAGCAGGACCGACGTGATCAATCAGCCCCAGCATTTT.

This clonotype was seen many times. V usage is TRBV19 and J usage is TRBJ2-5, with a tentative D call TRBD1 (5 bases). Germline V gene lookup returns CDR1 LNHDA and CDR2 SQIVND (reference sequence). V gave up 7 bases and J gave up 2 bases, with 17 bases separating them. The CDR3 has 15 residues. DNA for the CDR3: TGTGCCAGTACCTATAGGGGTGGTCTACAAGAGACCCAGTACTTC. Encoded protein: CASTYRGGLQETQYF.

This clonotype is labeled medium-sized. This chain uses TRBV4-1 with TRBJ2-1; 11 bases agree with TRBD2. The V gene's germline CDR1 is MGHRA and CDR2 YSYEKL. J lost 3 bases, V lost 1 base, and 8 bases had no gene match. The CDR3 runs to 18 residues. The CDR3 sequence: CASSQVGGLADLYNEQFF. The DNA of the CDR3 is TGCGCCAGCAGCCAAGTGGGGGGACTAGCGGACCTCTACAATGAGCAGTTCTTC.

This clonotype was counted at least ten times. The rearrangement links TRBV29-1 to TRBJ1-2; D gene uncertain. This CDR3 comprises 10 residues. V was pared by 4 bases and J by 6 bases, with 6 bases between. Germline assignment: CDR1 SQVTM and CDR2 ANQGSEA. The CDR3 nucleotides are TGCAGCGTTGGCAAGGATGGCTACACCTTC. Translated, it gives CSVGKDGYTF.

This clonotype was seen only a few times. This chain uses TRBV4-3 with TRBJ2-4; 8 bases map to TRBD2. CDR1 LGHNA and CDR2 YSLEER come from the germline V gene. The CDR3 length is 17 residues. With V trimmed by 0 bases and J by 8 bases, 12 bases remained unmatched. The DNA of the CDR3 is TGCGCCAGCAGCCAAGATCCCGGGGGAAGCGGGAGAGACATTCAGTACTTC. The encoded protein is CASSQDPGGSGRDIQYF.

By share of the sample, this clonotype is medium-sized. V gene TRBV5-6 combines with J gene TRBJ2-1, with D perhaps being TRBD1 or TRBD2 (6 bases each). CDR1 SGHDT and CDR2 YYEEEE come from the germline V gene. V was pared by 6 bases and J by 5 bases, with 21 bases between. There are 16 residues in the CDR3. The CDR3 DNA reads TGTGCCAGCACTCCGCGGGACATATTCGGCGACAATGAGCAGTTCTTC. This translates into CASTPRDIFGDNEQFF.

J is TRBJ2-7 and V is TRBV15; D is unresolved. The CDR3 extends over 11 amino acids. Trimming pared 5 bases from V and 6 bases from J, leaving 8 bases between. From germline, CDR1 is LNHNV and CDR2 YYDKDF (reference sequence). The CDR3 region has the DNA TGTGCCACCAGCGCAACGACCGAGCAGTACTTC. This translates into CATSATTEQYF. Supplemented by reference TRBV15 and TRBJ2-7, the full variable domain reads DAMVIQNPRYQVTQFGKPVTLSCSQTLNHNVMYWYQQKSSQAPKLLFHYYDKDFNNEADTPDNFQSRRPNTSFCFLDIRSPGLGDTAMYLCATSATTEQYFGPGTRLTVT.

Regarding this clonotype: One base away lies a much larger clone, so this may be a sequencing read error. This chain uses TRBV7-2 with TRBJ2-5, with 9 bases lining up with TRBD2. Germline CDR1 and CDR2: SGHTA and FQGNSA. The CDR3 is made up of 13 amino acids. The CDR3 spells CAGSARTSATQYF. The CDR3 bases are TGTGCCGGCAGCGCCCGGACTAGCGCGACCCAGTACTTC.

This clonotype is deemed medium-sized. The chain has TRBV20-1 and TRBJ1-5; the match to TRBD1 covers 7 bases. V gave up 0 bases and J gave up 4 bases; unmatched junction bases: 15. The CDR3 is 18 residues long. Germline V gives CDR1 DFQATT, CDR2 SNEGSKA (reference sequence). CDR3 residues: CSARDRDSMMRVNQPQHF. The CDR3 DNA reads as TGCAGTGCTAGAGACCGGGACAGTATGATGAGGGTTAATCAGCCCCAGCATTTT.

By its share, this clonotype is medium-sized. J is TRBJ1-2 and V is TRBV5-5, with TRBD1 as a possible D gene (6 bases). CDR1 is SGHKS and CDR2 is YYEKEE in the germline V gene (reference sequence). The CDR3 runs 12 residues. Trimming removed 7 bases from V and 5 bases from J, with 12 bases in between. This CDR3 reads CASWRDIYGYTF. CDR3 in DNA: TGTGCCAGCTGGCGGGACATTTATGGCTACACCTTC.

This clonotype qualifies as medium-sized (0.01 to 0.1%). The V and J genes are TRBV7-2 and TRBJ2-3; TRBD2 agrees at 14 bases. The CDR3 consists of 17 residues. The J segment lost 5 bases and the V segment lost 5 bases, leaving 9 bases of the junction unmatched. Germline assignment: CDR1 SGHTA and CDR2 FQGNSA. CDR3 nucleotide sequence: TGTGCCAGCAGCATTCGGGGACTAGCGGGAGTGGGAGATACGCAGTATTTT. Protein: CASSIRGLAGVGDTQYF.

This clonotype is labeled as medium-sized. The chain recombines TRBV4-3 with TRBJ1-1; D perhaps matches TRBD1 (5 bases). The CDR3 is 15 amino acids. In germline, CDR1 is LGHNA, CDR2 YSLEER. V lost 4 bases and J 1 base, leaving 13 bases between the germline ends. The CDR3 DNA reads as TGCGCCAGCAGCCCCCGGGGGGGTCGGAACACTGAAGCTTTCTTT. It yields the protein CASSPRGGRNTEAFF.

This clonotype was recorded at least ten times. J is TRBJ2-1 and V is TRBV7-3, with 8 bases lining up with TRBD1. Looked up from germline, CDR1 is SGHTA and CDR2 is FQGTGA. V lost 5 bases, J lost 4 bases, and 10 bases stayed unmatched. The CDR3 spans 16 residues. CDR3 residues: CASSPDRAKGYNEQFF. CDR3 nucleotide sequence: TGTGCCAGCAGCCCGGACAGGGCTAAGGGGTACAATGAGCAGTTCTTC.

In this sample, this clonotype turned up a few times. This chain uses TRBV7-9 with TRBJ1-5, with a tentative D call TRBD1 (5 bases). CDR1 and CDR2 from the germline V gene are SEHNR and FQNEAQ (reference sequence). The V end lost 10 bases, the J end lost 7 bases, and 20 bases lay between the germline ends. The CDR3 runs 14 residues. DNA of the CDR3: TGTGCCATGGGCCCGGGGGGGACTCGACAGCCCCAGCATTTT. Amino acid sequence: CAMGPGGTRQPQHF.

This clonotype was counted at least ten times. This sequence joins TRBV6-5 and TRBJ2-4; TRBD2 is a possible D gene (7 bases). The CDR3 is 15 amino acids. Trimming removed 8 bases from V and 0 bases from J, with 14 bases in between. The germline V gene encodes CDR1 MNHEY and CDR2 SVGAGI. The CDR3 DNA follows: TGTGCCAGCGCGGGGGCGAGAGCAGCCAAAAACATTCAGTACTTC. This translates into CASAGARAAKNIQYF.